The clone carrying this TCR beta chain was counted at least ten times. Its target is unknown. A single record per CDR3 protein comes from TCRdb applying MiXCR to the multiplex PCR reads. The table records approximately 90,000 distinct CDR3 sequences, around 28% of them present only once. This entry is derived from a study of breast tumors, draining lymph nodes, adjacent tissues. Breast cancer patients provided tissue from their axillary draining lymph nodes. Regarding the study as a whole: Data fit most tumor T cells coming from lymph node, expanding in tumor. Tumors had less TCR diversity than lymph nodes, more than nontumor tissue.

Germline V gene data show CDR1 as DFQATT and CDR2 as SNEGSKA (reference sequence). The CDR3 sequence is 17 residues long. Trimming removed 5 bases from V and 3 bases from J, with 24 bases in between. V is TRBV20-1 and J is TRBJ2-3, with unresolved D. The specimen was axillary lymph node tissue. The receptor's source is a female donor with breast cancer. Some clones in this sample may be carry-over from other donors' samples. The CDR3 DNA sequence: TGCAGTGCTTCCCCGGTCCGGGCCGGTGGTGATACAGATACGCAGTATTTT. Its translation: CSASPVRAGGDTDTQYF.